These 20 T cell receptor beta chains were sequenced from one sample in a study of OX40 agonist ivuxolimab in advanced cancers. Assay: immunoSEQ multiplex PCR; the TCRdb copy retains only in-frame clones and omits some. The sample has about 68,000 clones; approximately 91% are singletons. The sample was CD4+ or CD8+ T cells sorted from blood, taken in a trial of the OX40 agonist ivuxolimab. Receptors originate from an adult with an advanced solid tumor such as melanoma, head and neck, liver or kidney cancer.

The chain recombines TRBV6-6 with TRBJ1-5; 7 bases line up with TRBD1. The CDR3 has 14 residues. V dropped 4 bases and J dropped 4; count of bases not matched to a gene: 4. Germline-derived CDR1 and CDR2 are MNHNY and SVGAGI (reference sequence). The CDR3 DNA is TGTGCCAGCAGTTCAGGGGGATGGAATCAGCCCCAGCATTTT. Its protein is CASSSGGWNQPQHF.

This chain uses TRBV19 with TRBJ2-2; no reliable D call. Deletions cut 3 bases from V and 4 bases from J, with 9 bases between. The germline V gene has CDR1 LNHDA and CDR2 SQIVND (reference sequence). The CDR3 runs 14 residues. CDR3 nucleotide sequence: TGTGCCAGTAGTATGGTCTCCGCCACCGGGGAGCTGTTTTTT. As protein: CASSMVSATGELFF.

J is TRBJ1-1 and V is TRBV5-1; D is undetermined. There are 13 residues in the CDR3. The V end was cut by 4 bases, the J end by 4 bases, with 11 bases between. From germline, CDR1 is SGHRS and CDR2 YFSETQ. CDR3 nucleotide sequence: TGCGCCAGCAGCACCGCAGGAGCCACTGAAGCTTTCTTT. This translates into CASSTAGATEAFF.

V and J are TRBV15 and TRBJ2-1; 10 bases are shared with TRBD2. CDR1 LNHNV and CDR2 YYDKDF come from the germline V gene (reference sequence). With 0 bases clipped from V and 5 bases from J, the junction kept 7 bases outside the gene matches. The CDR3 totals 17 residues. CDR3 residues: CATSREVGLAADNEQFF. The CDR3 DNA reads TGTGCCACCAGCAGAGAAGTCGGACTAGCGGCTGACAATGAGCAGTTCTTC.

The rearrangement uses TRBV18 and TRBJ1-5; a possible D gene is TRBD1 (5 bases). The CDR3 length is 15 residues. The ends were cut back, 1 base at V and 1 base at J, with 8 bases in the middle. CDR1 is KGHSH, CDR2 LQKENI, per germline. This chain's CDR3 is CASSPLGGSNQPQHF. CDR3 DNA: TGTGCCAGCTCACCACTTGGGGGGAGCAATCAGCCCCAGCATTTT.

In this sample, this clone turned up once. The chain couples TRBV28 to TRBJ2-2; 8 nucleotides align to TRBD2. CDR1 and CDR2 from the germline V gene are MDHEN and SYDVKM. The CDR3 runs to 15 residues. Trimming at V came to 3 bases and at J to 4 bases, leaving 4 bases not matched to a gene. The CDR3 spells CASSFAGGTTGELFF. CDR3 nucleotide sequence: TGTGCCAGCAGTTTTGCGGGAGGTACCACCGGGGAGCTGTTTTTT.

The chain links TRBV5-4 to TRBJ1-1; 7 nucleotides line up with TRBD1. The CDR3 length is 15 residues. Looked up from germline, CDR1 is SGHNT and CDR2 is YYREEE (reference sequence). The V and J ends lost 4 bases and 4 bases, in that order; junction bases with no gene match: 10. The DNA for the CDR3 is TGTGCCAGCAGCACCGAGGACAGGTCACGCACTGAAGCTTTCTTT. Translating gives CASSTEDRSRTEAFF.

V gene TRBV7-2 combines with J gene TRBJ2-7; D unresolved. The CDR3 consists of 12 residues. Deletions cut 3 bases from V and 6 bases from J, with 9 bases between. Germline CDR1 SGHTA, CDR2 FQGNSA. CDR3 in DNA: TGTGCCAGCAGCTTTTGGGGTAGCGAGCAGTACTTC. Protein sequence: CASSFWGSEQYF.

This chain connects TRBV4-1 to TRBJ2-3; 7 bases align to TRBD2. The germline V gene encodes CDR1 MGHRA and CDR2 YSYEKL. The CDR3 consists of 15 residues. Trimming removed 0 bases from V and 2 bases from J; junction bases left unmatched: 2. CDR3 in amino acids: CASSQDREVTDTQYF. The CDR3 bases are TGCGCCAGCAGCCAAGATCGGGAGGTCACAGATACGCAGTATTTT.

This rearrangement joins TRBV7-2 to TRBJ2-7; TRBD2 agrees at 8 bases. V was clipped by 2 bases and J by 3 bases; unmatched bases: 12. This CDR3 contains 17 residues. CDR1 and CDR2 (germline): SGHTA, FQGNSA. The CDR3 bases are TGTGCCAGCAGCTTATTCGGCGGGAGGCTGCAAGGCTACGAGCAGTACTTC. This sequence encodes CASSLFGGRLQGYEQYF.

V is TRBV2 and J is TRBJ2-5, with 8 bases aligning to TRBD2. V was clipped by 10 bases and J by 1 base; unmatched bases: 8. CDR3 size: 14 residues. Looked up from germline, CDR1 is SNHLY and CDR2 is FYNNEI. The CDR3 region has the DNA TGTGCCACCAACCGGGGGGGGGCCCAAGAGACCCAGTACTTC. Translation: CATNRGGAQETQYF.

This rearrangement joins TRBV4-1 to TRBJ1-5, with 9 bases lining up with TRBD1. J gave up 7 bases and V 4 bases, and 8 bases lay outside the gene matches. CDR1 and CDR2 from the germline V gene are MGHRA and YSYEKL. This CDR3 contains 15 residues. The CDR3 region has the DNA TGCGCCAGCAGCCTCTCTGACAGGGGGGTACAGCCCCAGCATTTT. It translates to CASSLSDRGVQPQHF.

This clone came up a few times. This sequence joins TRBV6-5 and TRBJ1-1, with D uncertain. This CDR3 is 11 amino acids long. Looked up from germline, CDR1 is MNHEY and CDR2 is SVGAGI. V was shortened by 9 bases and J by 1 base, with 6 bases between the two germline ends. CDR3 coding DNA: TGTGCCAGGGACGAGAACACTGAAGCTTTCTTT. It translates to CARDENTEAFF.

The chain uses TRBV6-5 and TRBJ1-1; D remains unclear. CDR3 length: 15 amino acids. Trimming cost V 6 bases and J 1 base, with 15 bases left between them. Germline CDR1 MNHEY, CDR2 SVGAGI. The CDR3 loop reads CASRWGPTSNTEAFF. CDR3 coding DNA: TGTGCCAGCAGGTGGGGTCCCACATCGAACACTGAAGCTTTCTTT.

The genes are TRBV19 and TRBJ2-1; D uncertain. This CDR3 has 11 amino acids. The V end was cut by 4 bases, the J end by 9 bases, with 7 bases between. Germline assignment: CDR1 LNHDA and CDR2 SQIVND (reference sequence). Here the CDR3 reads CASSRGTEQFF. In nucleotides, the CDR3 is TGTGCCAGTAGTAGGGGTACTGAGCAGTTCTTC.

CDR3 DNA sequence: TGTGCCAGCAGAGGACAGTCGACCTACAATGAGCAGTTCTTC. Its protein product is CASRGQSTYNEQFF. The chain combines TRBV6-1 with TRBJ2-1; perhaps TRBD1 as D (6 bases). In germline, CDR1 is MNHNS, CDR2 SASEGT. This CDR3 has 14 residues. V lost 6 bases and J 2 bases, leaving 11 bases between the germline ends.

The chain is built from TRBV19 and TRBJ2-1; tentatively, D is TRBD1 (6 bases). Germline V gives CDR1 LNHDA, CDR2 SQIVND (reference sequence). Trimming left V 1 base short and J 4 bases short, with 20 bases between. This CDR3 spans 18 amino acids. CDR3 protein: CASSIALVQGFMYNEQFF. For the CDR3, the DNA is TGTGCCAGTAGTATAGCGTTGGTTCAGGGGTTCATGTACAATGAGCAGTTCTTC.

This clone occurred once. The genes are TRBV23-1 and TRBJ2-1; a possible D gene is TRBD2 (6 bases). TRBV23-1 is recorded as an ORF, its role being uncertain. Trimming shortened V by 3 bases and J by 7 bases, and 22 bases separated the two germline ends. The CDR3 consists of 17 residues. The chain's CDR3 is CASSHQQSKAAGNEQFF. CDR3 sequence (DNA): TGCGCCAGCAGTCACCAGCAAAGTAAGGCGGCGGGGAATGAGCAGTTCTTC.

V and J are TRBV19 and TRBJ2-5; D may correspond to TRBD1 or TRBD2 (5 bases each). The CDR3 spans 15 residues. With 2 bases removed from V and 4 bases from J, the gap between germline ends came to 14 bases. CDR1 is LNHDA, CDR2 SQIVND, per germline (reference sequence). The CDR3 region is CASSIHRDGRETQYF. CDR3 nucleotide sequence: TGTGCCAGTAGTATACACCGGGACGGGCGAGAGACCCAGTACTTC.

CDR3 DNA: TGTGCCAGCAGTGTTGTAGGACTTCCAAATGAGCAGTTCTTC. This translates into CASSVVGLPNEQFF. The V and J genes are TRBV2 and TRBJ2-1, with D possibly TRBD2 on 5 matching bases. Germline V gives CDR1 SNHLY, CDR2 FYNNEI. The V end was cut by 4 bases, the J end by 7 bases, with 14 bases between. This CDR3 comprises 14 residues.